The present TCR beta chain was sequenced within a study of blood T cells in healthy people across ages. For the second PCR, which ran for roughly 6 to 11 cycles, a sample-barcoded 5' primer and a J-beta primer mix were used. Each CDR3 protein gets one entry after TCRdb re-called the 5' RACE reads with MiXCR. This sample has about 1 million distinct CDR3 sequences, with approximately 25% found just once. This CDR3 contains 17 residues. Germline V gene data show CDR1 as MDHEN and CDR2 as SYDVKM. This same sample was also taken into another study, of T cells of mothers and their children.

The sample was blood. The genes are TRBV28 and TRBJ2-5; 11 bases agree with TRBD2. The end of the DNA is better explained by TRBJ2-1, so the J call may be wrong. This TCR came from a girl under 10 years old in good health. The chain's CDR3 is CASFPVNSGRAINEQFF. For the CDR3, the DNA is TGTGCCAGCTTCCCCGTCAATAGCGGGAGGGCCATCAATGAGCAGTTCTTC.